This entry concerns a single TCR beta chain. Its antigen is not known. Sequencing was performed with immunoSEQ multiplex PCR; in TCRdb, only in-frame clones are kept and a portion is missing. The table lists about 42,000 clones, approximately 83% of them singletons, with 1.7% in the top ten. CDR3 length: 15 amino acids. Germline-derived CDR1 and CDR2 are SGHRS and YFSETQ. J gave up 1 base and V 0 bases, and 3 bases lay outside the gene matches. These data come from a study of a mutant IDH1 vaccine in newly diagnosed glioma. The wider study: Eight vaccinations reached patients in weeks 1, 3, 5, 7, 11, 15, 19 and 23. Vaccination followed radiotherapy alone by 4-6 weeks, or accompanied temozolomide cycles.

As for time point: week 5, during vaccination. Vaccination used 300 ug of mutant IDH1 20-mer peptide per dose, with topical imiquimod. The material sequenced was PBMCs, taken from a glioma patient whose treatment included an IDH1 peptide vaccine. This receptor was obtained from a man aged 40-49 years with glioma. V is TRBV5-1 and J is TRBJ1-1, with TRBD1 matching over 7 bases. The CDR3 region has the DNA TGCGCCAGCAGCTTGGGTCCAGGGGGGAACACTGAAGCTTTCTTT. Its protein is CASSLGPGGNTEAFF.